The 8 T cell receptor beta chains presented below share a single source sample, sequenced in a study of blood T cells in healthy people across ages. Primers used in a second PCR of roughly 6 to 11 cycles were a sample-barcoded 5' primer and a J-beta primer mix. Via MiXCR, TCRdb re-called the 5' RACE reads, giving one row per CDR3 protein. Here the sample spans about 680,000 distinct CDR3 sequences, around 48% being singletons. The sequenced material came from blood. The receptors come from a woman aged 60-70 years in good health.

Ten or more counts support this clonotype. This chain uses TRBV29-1 with TRBJ2-7, with D unclear. Per the germline V gene, CDR1 is SQVTM and CDR2 is ANQGSEA. The V and J ends lost 2 bases and 6 bases respectively, with 11 bases between them. The CDR3 is made up of 12 amino acids. This chain's CDR3 is CSVELPIGEQYF. In nucleotides, the CDR3 is TGCAGCGTTGAACTACCGATAGGCGAGCAGTACTTC.

This clonotype was seen a handful of times. The rearrangement links TRBV3-1 to TRBJ2-5; 8 bases match TRBD2. The J call may be wrong; the DNA end is better matched by TRBJ2-7. Germline V gene sequence: CDR1 LGHDT, CDR2 YNNKEL (reference sequence). This CDR3 comprises 16 residues. The CDR3 DNA is TGTGCCAGCAGCCAAGGCCGGAGCGGGAGTAGGTACGAGCAGTACTTC. Its translation: CASSQGRSGSRYEQYF.

The sample holds many counts of this clonotype. V and J are TRBV5-1 and TRBJ2-5, with D uncertain. The CDR3 is made up of 11 amino acids. V lost 0 bases and J lost 3, with 0 bases in between. Per germline, CDR1 SGHRS and CDR2 YFSETQ. CDR3 nucleotide sequence: TGCGCCAGCAGCTTGGAAGAGACCCAGTACTTC. Translation: CASSLEETQYF.

V and J are TRBV10-3 and TRBJ2-1; tentative D call: TRBD1 (5 bases). Germline CDR1 is ENHRY and CDR2 is SYGVKD. Trimming removed 4 bases from V and 1 base from J, with 11 bases in between. The CDR3 contains 15 residues. CDR3: CAISVGAGSYNEQFF. DNA of the CDR3: TGTGCCATCAGTGTTGGAGCAGGGTCCTACAATGAGCAGTTCTTC.

About this clonotype: A much larger clone differs from this one at a single base, so this may be a read error. No DNA is shown, since the ends of the CDR3 on it are uncertain; the CDR3 is the one TCRdb lists. The chain combines TRBV29-1 with TRBJ1-2. Germline V lookup: CDR1 SQVTM, CDR2 ANQGSEA. The CDR3 spans 12 residues, counting both ends. The CDR3 is CSVGGGNYGYPF.

As to this clonotype: One end of the junction varies from germline; a read error may be responsible. The chain couples TRBV28 to TRBJ2-5, with 8 bases matching TRBD2. With the DNA end fitting TRBJ2-7 better, the J assignment may be wrong. Germline lookup yields CDR1 MDHEN and CDR2 SYDVKM. There are 15 residues in the CDR3. The CDR3 DNA sequence: TGTGCCACCAGTCTCCCGCGAGCGGGAGTTCCCGAGCAGTACTTC. Protein: CATSLPRAGVPEQYF.

The rearrangement joins TRBV10-3 to TRBJ2-2; no reliable D call. Per germline, CDR1 ENHRY and CDR2 SYGVKD. Trimming removed 3 bases from V and 2 bases from J, with 4 bases in between. CDR3 size: 13 residues. This CDR3 is CAISEGNTGELFF. The CDR3 DNA sequence: TGTGCCATCAGTGAAGGAAACACCGGGGAGCTGTTTTTT.

This clonotype was counted between two and nine times. The rearrangement uses TRBV4-3 and TRBJ1-2; D is uncertain. The V gene's germline CDR1 is LGHNA and CDR2 YSLEER. V lost 5 bases, J lost 6 bases, and 13 bases lay in between. This CDR3 spans 13 amino acids. The CDR3 is CASSTVGIDGYTF. CDR3 nucleotide sequence: TGCGCCAGCAGCACAGTGGGTATTGATGGCTACACCTTC.